The sequence of this T cell receptor beta chain was determined in a study of T-cell reconstitution after alpha-beta-depleted transplantation in children. Study outcomes and limitations: Diversity of TCRbeta at day 60 was high in some patients, arising from surviving recipient T cells and thymic progenitors. Newly produced T cells mostly accounted for T-cell counts and diversity one year post-transplant. Several hundred expanded graft clones reportedly were the source of alpha-beta T cells about two months after transplant.

The authors prepared the TCRbeta library with unique molecular identifiers. In TCRdb, the PCR reads were re-called with MiXCR into one record per CDR3 protein. Here the sample spans approximately 97,000 distinct CDR3 sequences, 7.5% to 9% being singletons. This clonotype was seen ten or more times. The antigen remains unidentified. The CDR3 contains 15 residues. Trimming took off 3 bases at V and 5 bases at J, with 15 bases between the two ends. This TCR derives from a boy aged 2 to 10 with acute lymphoblastic leukemia, due to receive a stem cell transplant. The source material was PBMCs, sampled before TCRalphabeta/CD19-depleted stem cell transplant. The chain combines TRBV12-3 or TRBV12-4 with TRBJ2-3; perhaps TRBD2 as D (7 bases). Here the CDR3 DNA reads TGTGCCAGCAGTTTTAAGTGGGGGGGCCTAGATACGCAGTATTTT. Translating it yields CASSFKWGGLDTQYF.